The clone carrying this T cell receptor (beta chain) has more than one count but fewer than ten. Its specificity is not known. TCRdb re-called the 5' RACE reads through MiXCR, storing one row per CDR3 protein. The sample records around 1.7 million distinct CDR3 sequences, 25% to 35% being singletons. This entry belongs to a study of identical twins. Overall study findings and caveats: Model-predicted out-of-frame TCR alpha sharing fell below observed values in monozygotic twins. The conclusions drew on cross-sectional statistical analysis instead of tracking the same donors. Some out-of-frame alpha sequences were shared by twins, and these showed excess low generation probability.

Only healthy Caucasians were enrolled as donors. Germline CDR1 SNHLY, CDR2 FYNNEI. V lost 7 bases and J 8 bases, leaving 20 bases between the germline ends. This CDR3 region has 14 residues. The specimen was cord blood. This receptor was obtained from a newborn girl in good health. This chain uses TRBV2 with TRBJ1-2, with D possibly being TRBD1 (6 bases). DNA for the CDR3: TGTGCCAGCACCCGGGCAACAGGGTTGTGGGGCTACACCTTC. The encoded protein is CASTRATGLWGYTF.